This TCR beta chain stems from a study of shared clonotypes between healthy human individuals. Study in general: Used for every donor were three CD4 naive, three CD4 memory, two CD8 naive and one CD8 memory plate.

The V segment lost 0 bases and the J segment 14 bases; nucleotides outside the gene matches: 8. The CDR3 spans 13 residues. Germline CDR1 and CDR2: SGHRS and YFSETQ. Division of CD4+ cells produced a CD45RA+ naive subset and a CD45RA-negative memory subset. When replicate PCRs were run on sorted subsets, they used about 200 ng DNA, roughly 30,000 T cell genomes. Assay used: immunoSEQ multiplex PCR; TCRdb lists only in-frame clones, some missing. In the table there are under 2.5 million clones, roughly 90% of which are singletons. The chain employs TRBV5-1 and TRBJ1-2, with TRBD1 matching 9 bases. This sequence originates from a man aged 18 to 35 in good health. Some clones in this sample may be carry-over from other donors' samples. The sequencing sample was made of naive CD4+ T cells from PBMCs. Subset here: CD45RA+ positively selected. Here the CDR3 reads CASSLDSGQGSTF. The CDR3 DNA reads TGCGCCAGCAGCTTGGATTCGGGACAGGGTTCAACCTTC.